A single TCR beta chain is shown here with its context. The data were taken from a study of blood T cell repertoires in COVID-19. For the study at large: COVID-19 samples, acute and convalescent, were from the United States, Italy and Spain. PBMCs, B-cell-depleted T cells, or T cells were the source of the cDNA or gDNA that made up the material.

In the source study's methods: Reference gene primer amplification in the assay estimated nucleated cell counts. Clones were read by immunoSEQ multiplex PCR, and TCRdb kept only the in-frame ones, dropping some. From that table come the V and J calls and clone size; the DNA was used to work out D and trimming. The sample yields 120,000 to 150,000 clones, 80% to 90% seen once. This CDR3 is built from 16 residues. Germline CDR1 and CDR2: SGHRS and YFSETQ. V was cut by 3 bases and J by 1 base, with 16 bases left in between. This receptor was taken from a human donor in a cohort sampled during active COVID-19. Sequencing was carried out using peripheral blood. The rearrangement joins TRBV5-1 to TRBJ1-1; D gene unclear. The CDR3 sequence: CASSSLASQANTEAFF. The CDR3 DNA follows: TGCGCCAGCAGCTCATTGGCGTCTCAGGCGAACACTGAAGCTTTCTTT.